This TCR beta chain was obtained from a study of T cell changes during pregnancy in multiple sclerosis. This table comes from immunoSEQ multiplex PCR, and its TCRdb copy is limited to in-frame clones, with some not included. The data hold about 24,000 clones, with 86% observed a single time. Per germline, CDR1 MDHEN and CDR2 SYDVKM. Germline trimming cut 7 bases from V and 8 bases from J; bases unmatched to any gene: 9. The CDR3 totals 14 residues. The clonotype originates from a female donor in good health, enrolled as a control in a pregnancy study. The sequences come from CD8+ T cells from peripheral blood mononuclear cells, collected in the first trimester of pregnancy. The chain carries TRBV28 and TRBJ1-3; 9 nucleotides match TRBD1. The CDR3 DNA reads TGTGCCAGCACCAGCGACAGGGGGAAGTACACCATATATTTT. It translates to CASTSDRGKYTIYF.